The 28 T cell receptor beta chains reported below all come from one sample, sequenced in a study of regulatory T cells in long-lasting Graves disease. Time point described: newly diagnosed GD, antithyroid drugs for less than 3 months. From PBMCs, RNA was extracted and then used to make the TCR library. Construction of the TCR beta libraries employed iRepertoire HTBI primers in conjunction with Arm-PCR of CDR3 regions. TCRdb called the multiplex PCR reads again in MiXCR, with one record for every CDR3 protein. The sample consists of roughly 560,000 distinct CDR3 sequences, roughly 15% of them appearing once. These records were also assigned to another study, of T cells in Graves' hyperthyroidism and ophthalmopathy.

This sample comprised peripheral blood mononuclear cells (PBMCs), obtained at new diagnosis, from a patient treated with antithyroid drugs. The receptor set was obtained from a woman aged 35-65 years with Graves disease.

This clonotype appeared many times. CDR3 protein: CASSLRVTYEQYF. The CDR3 DNA reads as TGTGCCAGCAGTCTCAGGGTTACCTACGAGCAGTACTTC. The rearrangement uses TRBV27 and TRBJ2-7, with D possibly being TRBD1 (5 bases). Per the germline V gene, CDR1 is MNHEY and CDR2 is SMNVEV (reference sequence). The CDR3 spans 13 residues. V gave up 5 bases and J gave up 2 bases, with 10 bases separating them.

This clonotype was picked up many times. The chain has TRBV5-1 and TRBJ2-1; D possibly corresponds to TRBD2 (6 bases). Germline-derived CDR1 and CDR2 are SGHRS and YFSETQ. V dropped 0 bases and J dropped 1 base, with 11 bases sitting between them. The CDR3 has 16 amino acids. CDR3 in DNA: TGCGCCAGCAGCTTGGTTTTAGCGGATTCCTACAATGAGCAGTTCTTC. Encoded protein: CASSLVLADSYNEQFF.

This clonotype was seen more than once but under ten times. The CDR3 DNA reads as TGTGCCAGCAGTGAGGCTTGGGGGGGGAAGGCCACCGGGGAGCTGTTTTTT. As protein: CASSEAWGGKATGELFF. The J gene is TRBJ2-2, the V gene TRBV2; 7 bases fit TRBD2. The CDR3 has 17 residues. The ends lost 3 bases at V and 4 bases at J; junction bases unmatched: 11. Germline values: CDR1 SNHLY, CDR2 FYNNEI.

A remark on this clonotype: A much larger clone lies a single base off, so this may be a read error. J is TRBJ1-4 and V is TRBV12-3 or TRBV12-4, with D possibly matching TRBD1 (6 bases). The V end was cut by 4 bases, the J end by 4 bases, with 10 bases between. The CDR3 is 14 amino acids. The CDR3 spells CASSWAGVNEKLFF. The CDR3 DNA reads as TGTGCCAGCAGTTGGGCAGGGGTTAATGAAAAACTGTTTTTT.

This clonotype came up a few times. The rearrangement uses TRBV9 and TRBJ1-5, with a possible D match to TRBD1 (6 bases). V gave up 0 bases and J gave up 6 bases, with 19 bases separating them. There are 17 residues in the CDR3. Germline values: CDR1 SGDLS, CDR2 YYNGEE. CDR3 coding DNA: TGTGCCAGCAGCGTAGGGAGGGGGGGGCTGCATCGTCAGCCCCAGCATTTT. Protein: CASSVGRGGLHRQPQHF. The full variable domain, in which reference TRBV9 and TRBJ1-5 provide the parts outside the CDR3, is DSGVTQTPKHLITATGQRVTLRCSPRSGDLSVYWYQQSLDQGLQFLIQYYNGEERAKGNILERFSAQQFPDLHSELNLSSLELGDSALYFCASSVGRGGLHRQPQHFGDGTRLSIL.

The chain joins TRBV12-3 or TRBV12-4 to TRBJ2-2, with a weak D call TRBD2 (7 bases). V was pared by 5 bases and J by 5 bases, with 15 bases between. The CDR3 has 15 residues. In DNA form, the CDR3 reads TGTGCCAGCAGTCATGTGGGGGGGCTGACCGGGGAGCTGTTTTTT. Translation gives CASSHVGGLTGELFF.

The chain is built from TRBV10-1 and TRBJ1-2, with D possibly matching TRBD1 (6 bases). V was cut by 8 bases and J by 7 bases, with 14 bases left in between. Germline-derived CDR1 and CDR2 are WNHNN and SYGVQD (reference sequence). The CDR3 sequence is 12 residues long. The CDR3 sequence: CASGGRGSGYTF. The CDR3 DNA sequence: TGCGCCAGCGGCGGCAGGGGAAGTGGCTACACCTTC.

The J gene is TRBJ2-5, the V gene TRBV29-1, with 11 bases lining up with TRBD2. CDR1 and CDR2 (germline): SQVTM, ANQGSEA. The CDR3 runs to 17 residues. The V segment lost 3 bases and the J segment 3 bases; nucleotides outside the gene matches: 12. The CDR3 nucleotides read TGCAGCGTTGAGAGACTAGCGGGAAGGTTGGGGGAAGAGACCCAGTACTTC. Translated, it gives CSVERLAGRLGEETQYF.

This clonotype has a count of ten or more. This rearrangement joins TRBV18 to TRBJ1-1; 7 bases fit TRBD1. The CDR3 totals 15 residues. CDR1 is KGHSH and CDR2 is LQKENI in the germline V gene. With 1 base clipped from V and 1 base from J, the junction kept 3 bases outside the gene matches. The DNA for the CDR3 is TGTGCCAGCTCACCACGACAGGGTAGGAACACTGAAGCTTTCTTT. Its translation is CASSPRQGRNTEAFF.

This clonotype was counted at least ten times. The chain links TRBV6-2 or TRBV6-3 to TRBJ2-7, with D possibly being TRBD2 (5 bases). The germline V and J ends were trimmed by 5 bases and 5 bases, with 10 bases remaining between them. CDR3 length equals 12 residues. The V gene's germline CDR1 is MNHEY and CDR2 SVGEGT. The CDR3 reads CASSPDGNEQYF. The CDR3 nucleotides are TGTGCCAGCAGTCCCGACGGGAACGAGCAGTACTTC.

The chain uses TRBV15 and TRBJ2-1; TRBD2 agrees at 13 bases. The ends lost 2 bases at V and 9 bases at J; junction bases unmatched: 7. The CDR3 has 16 amino acids. CDR1 and CDR2 from the germline V gene are LNHNV and YYDKDF (reference sequence). The CDR3: CATSRLLAGGPGEQFF. CDR3 nucleotides: TGTGCCACCAGCAGACTACTAGCGGGGGGGCCGGGTGAGCAGTTCTTC.

About this clonotype itself: This clone may be a read error of a much larger clone one base away. The gene calls are TRBV28 and TRBJ1-2; a weak D match, TRBD1 (6 bases). This CDR3 region has 13 residues. Germline CDR1 reads MDHEN; CDR2 reads SYDVKM. This chain's CDR3 is CTSSPQGTGGYTF. The DNA of the CDR3 is TGTACCAGCAGTCCTCAGGGGACGGGGGGCTACACCTTC.

V usage is TRBV10-3 and J usage is TRBJ1-1, with a possible D match to TRBD1 (5 bases). The CDR3 has 13 amino acids. Trimming shortened V by 0 bases and J by 7 bases, and 9 bases separated the two germline ends. Germline values: CDR1 ENHRY, CDR2 SYGVKD. CDR3 in amino acids: CAISESQGGEAFF. CDR3 bases: TGTGCCATCAGTGAGTCGCAGGGTGGTGAAGCTTTCTTT.

In its sample, this clonotype was seen many times. This chain links TRBV20-1 with TRBJ1-2; the D is unclear. V was pared by 1 base and J by 0 bases, with 9 bases between. The length of the CDR3 is 14 residues. In germline, CDR1 is DFQATT, CDR2 SNEGSKA (reference sequence). The CDR3 is CSARGGPANYGYTF. CDR3 in DNA: TGCAGTGCTAGAGGTGGCCCAGCTAACTATGGCTACACCTTC.

This clonotype has ten or more counts. The chain links TRBV20-1 to TRBJ2-1; D is perhaps TRBD2 (7 bases). The length of the CDR3 is 15 residues. Trimming cost V 0 bases and J 8 bases, with 17 bases left between them. Looked up from germline, CDR1 is DFQATT and CDR2 is SNEGSKA (reference sequence). CDR3 nucleotide sequence: TGCAGTGCTAGAGATTGGGGGGGCGGAGTGGATGAGCAGTTCTTC. It specifies CSARDWGGGVDEQFF.

This rearrangement joins TRBV6-2 or TRBV6-3 to TRBJ1-5, with D hard to call. The ends were cut back, 0 bases at V and 2 bases at J, with 8 bases in the middle. The germline V gene encodes CDR1 MNHEY and CDR2 SVGEGT. The CDR3 sequence is 15 residues long. The DNA for the CDR3 is TGTGCCAGCAGTTACTCCGCCCGACGCAATCAGCCCCAGCATTTT. Translating gives CASSYSARRNQPQHF.

The chain recombines TRBV4-1 with TRBJ1-2, with D possibly being TRBD1 (5 bases). Germline V lookup: CDR1 MGHRA, CDR2 YSYEKL. Trimming removed 4 bases from V and 8 bases from J, with 26 bases in between. CDR3 size: 17 residues. The CDR3 nucleotides are TGCGCCAGCAGCCTAACTAACAGGAGGAAAATTCGGGACGGCTACACCTTC. Its translation is CASSLTNRRKIRDGYTF.

This clonotype was counted at least ten times. The rearrangement uses TRBV12-3 or TRBV12-4 and TRBJ1-6, with 9 bases fitting TRBD1. This CDR3 has 15 residues. The V segment lost 3 bases and the J segment 9 bases; nucleotides outside the gene matches: 6. The CDR3: CASSFGGTGISPLHF. In DNA, the CDR3 is TGTGCCAGCAGTTTCGGAGGGACAGGGATTTCACCCCTCCACTTT.

This clonotype was seen a handful of times. This sequence joins TRBV7-3 and TRBJ2-1; 8 bases fit TRBD2. The CDR3 runs 16 residues. Germline trimming cut 4 bases from V and 4 bases from J; bases unmatched to any gene: 9. CDR1 and CDR2 (germline): SGHTA, FQGTGA. CDR3 DNA: TGTGCCAGCAGCTCTCTTAGCGGGATCGGGTACAATGAGCAGTTCTTC. The encoded protein is CASSSLSGIGYNEQFF. The full variable domain, in which reference TRBV7-3 and TRBJ2-1 provide the parts outside the CDR3, is GAGVSQTPSNKVTEKGKYVELRCDPISGHTALYWYRQSLGQGPEFLIYFQGTGAADDSGLPNDRFFAVRPEGSVSTLKIQRTERGDSAVYLCASSSLSGIGYNEQFFGPGTRLTVL.

Ten or more counts support this clonotype. The junction does not match germline at one end; this may be a read error. The rearrangement joins TRBV3-1 to TRBJ1-1, with no clear D. Germline-derived CDR1 and CDR2 are LGHDT and YNNKEL (reference sequence). The CDR3 contains 14 residues. Written as DNA, the CDR3 is TGTGCCAGCAGCCAAACGGGTATGAACGCTGAAGCTTTCTTT. Its translation: CASSQTGMNAEAFF.

This clonotype was seen only a few times. This may be a read error, as it is one base from a much larger clone. The chain combines TRBV5-6 with TRBJ2-7, with TRBD1 as a possible D gene (6 bases). Germline assignment: CDR1 SGHDT and CDR2 YYEEEE. This CDR3 contains 13 residues. Trimming stripped 4 bases from V and 4 bases from J, with 12 bases between. CDR3 coding DNA: TGTGCCAGCAGCCTAGGGACAAAATACGAGCAGTACTTC. Its protein product is CASSLGTKYEQYF.

This clonotype showed up many times. The V call is TRBV20-1, the J call TRBJ1-5; D unresolved. The germline gives CDR1 DFQATT, CDR2 SNEGSKA (reference sequence). V lost 2 bases, J lost 0 bases, and 14 bases lay in between. The CDR3 is 16 amino acids. The CDR3 region is CSARLLTGDSNQPQHF. CDR3 coding DNA: TGCAGTGCTAGACTTCTCACCGGGGATAGCAATCAGCCCCAGCATTTT.

The V and J genes are TRBV28 and TRBJ1-5; 7 bases match TRBD1. The V gene end was trimmed by 5 bases and the J gene end by 8 bases; junction bases not matched to a gene: 6. The CDR3 has 13 amino acids. CDR1 and CDR2 (germline): MDHEN, SYDVKM. CDR3 DNA: TGTGCCAGCAGTCCCCGACAGGGCGAGCCCCAGCATTTT. It yields the protein CASSPRQGEPQHF.

This clonotype was detected ten times or more. The chain employs TRBV6-1 and TRBJ1-6; 8 bases map to TRBD1. J was trimmed by 8 bases and V by 10 bases; bases with no gene match: 13. CDR1 MNHNS and CDR2 SASEGT come from the germline V gene. The CDR3 extends over 15 amino acids. CDR3 nucleotide sequence: TGTGCCACCCTACATCTGGGACAGGATTATTCACCCCTCCACTTT. This translates into CATLHLGQDYSPLHF.

This CDR3 is CASRGGAGNTGELFF. The CDR3 nucleotides read TGTGCCAGCAGGGGGGGGGCGGGCAACACCGGGGAGCTGTTTTTT. The chain is built from TRBV6-1 and TRBJ2-2; a weak D match, TRBD2 (7 bases). The ends were cut back, 6 bases at V and 2 bases at J, with 13 bases in the middle. This CDR3 is built from 15 residues. CDR1 is MNHNS, CDR2 SASEGT, per germline.

This clonotype showed up many times. The chain has TRBV28 and TRBJ1-1, with TRBD1 matching over 7 bases. Germline CDR1 is MDHEN and CDR2 is SYDVKM. Germline trimming cut 2 bases from V and 10 bases from J; bases unmatched to any gene: 10. This CDR3 comprises 14 residues. As DNA, the CDR3 is TGTGCCAGCAGTTTAAACACAGGGGTGTTTGGAGCTTTCTTT. It codes for CASSLNTGVFGAFF. The whole variable domain, filled in from reference TRBV28 and TRBJ1-1, reads DVKVTQSSRYLVKRTGEKVFLECVQDMDHENMFWYRQDPGLGLRLIYFSYDVKMKEKGDIPEGYSVSREKKERFSLILESASTNQTSMYLCASSLNTGVFGAFFGQGTRLTVV.

This clonotype has ten or more counts. The rearrangement joins TRBV12-3 or TRBV12-4 to TRBJ1-5, with 8 bases fitting TRBD1. The CDR3 covers 13 residues. The V and J ends lost 6 bases and 7 bases, in that order; junction bases with no gene match: 5. The CDR3 DNA reads as TGTGCCAGCAGCTCCGACAGGGGCCAGCCCCAGCATTTT. It codes for CASSSDRGQPQHF.

This clonotype was seen repeatedly, ten times or more. CDR3 region: CATNTLAGGSYEQFF. In nucleotides, the CDR3 is TGTGCCACCAACACACTAGCGGGGGGATCATATGAGCAGTTCTTC. J is TRBJ2-1 and V is TRBV3-1; 12 bases are a match to TRBD2. The CDR3 sequence is 15 residues long. The V gene end was trimmed by 10 bases and the J gene end by 8 bases; junction bases not matched to a gene: 12. CDR1 and CDR2 from the germline V gene are LGHDT and YNNKEL (reference sequence).